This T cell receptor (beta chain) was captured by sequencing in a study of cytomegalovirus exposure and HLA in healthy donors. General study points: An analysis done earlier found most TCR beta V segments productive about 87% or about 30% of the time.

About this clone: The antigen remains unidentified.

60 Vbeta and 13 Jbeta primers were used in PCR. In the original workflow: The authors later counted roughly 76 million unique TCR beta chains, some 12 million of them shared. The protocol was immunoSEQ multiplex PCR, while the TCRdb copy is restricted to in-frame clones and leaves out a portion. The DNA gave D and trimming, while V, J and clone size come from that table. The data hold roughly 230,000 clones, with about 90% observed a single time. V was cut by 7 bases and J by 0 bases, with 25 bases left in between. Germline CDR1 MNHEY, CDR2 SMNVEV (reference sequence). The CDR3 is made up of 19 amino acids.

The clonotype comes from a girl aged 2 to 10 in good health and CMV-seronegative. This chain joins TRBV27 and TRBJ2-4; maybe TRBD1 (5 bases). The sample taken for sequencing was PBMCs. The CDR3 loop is CASKSNQQWGPGAKNIQYF. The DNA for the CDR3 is TGTGCCAGCAAATCGAACCAACAGTGGGGCCCAGGAGCCAAAAACATTCAGTACTTC.